This T cell receptor (beta chain) was sequenced for a study of metastatic and nonmetastatic thyroid tumors. Study as a whole: From malignant and benign thyroid patients, repertoires in blood and in tumor or nodule tissue were compared. Whole-study findings and limits: Malignant thyroid tumors reportedly exceeded benign nodules significantly in TCR beta diversity, with the difference appearing in blood and tumor.

This clone was detected only a few times. Its target is not known. The CDR3 sequence is 14 residues long. Per the germline V gene, CDR1 is MDHEN and CDR2 is SYDVKM. The germline V and J ends were trimmed by 6 bases and 7 bases, with 18 bases remaining between them. The authors' processing: The study's classifier, a distant-metastasis tool for papillary thyroid cancer, was built using CDR3 differences across clinicopathological groups. TCRdb re-clonotyped the PCR reads through MiXCR. The V and J calls here are based on TCRdb, not the publication. The table records several thousand clones, around 25% of them present only once. Thyroid surgery took place with no prior treatment in any patient.

The sequenced sample was tumor tissue. This TCR derives from a female donor with papillary thyroid cancer or a benign thyroid nodule (not recorded which). Some clones in this sample may be carry-over from other donors' samples. The chain recombines TRBV28 with TRBJ1-2; the D gene is possibly TRBD1 (5 bases). The CDR3 DNA reads as TGTGCCAGCAGCCCGGTGGGGCGCCCCTTTGGCTACACCTTC. Protein sequence: CASSPVGRPFGYTF.